Sequencing of this T cell receptor beta chain was carried out in a study of blood T cell repertoires in COVID-19. Whole-study context: Samples came from the United States, Italy and Spain, spanning acute and convalescent COVID-19.

Followed longitudinally, the Seattle patients had been enrolled during active infection. Source study methods: From reference gene primer amplification, estimates of nucleated cell counts were derived. Repertoires were generated with immunoSEQ multiplex PCR, while TCRdb's copy carries only in-frame clones and drops some. The V and J calls and clone size are taken from that table; D and trimming were inferred from the DNA. In the table there are more than 250,000 clones, approximately 88% of which are singletons. This receptor was obtained from a woman aged 30 to 39 with COVID-19, enrolled during active disease. The sample comprised peripheral blood.

The CDR3 loop reads CASSDGGGPYGYTF. DNA of the CDR3: TGTGCCAGCAGTGATGGGGGGGGGCCCTATGGCTACACCTTC. This chain links TRBV6-1 with TRBJ1-2; TRBD1 is a possible D gene (6 bases). CDR1 and CDR2 (germline): MNHNS, SASEGT. V lost 3 bases to trimming and J lost 4 bases, with 12 bases between them. The CDR3 runs to 14 residues.